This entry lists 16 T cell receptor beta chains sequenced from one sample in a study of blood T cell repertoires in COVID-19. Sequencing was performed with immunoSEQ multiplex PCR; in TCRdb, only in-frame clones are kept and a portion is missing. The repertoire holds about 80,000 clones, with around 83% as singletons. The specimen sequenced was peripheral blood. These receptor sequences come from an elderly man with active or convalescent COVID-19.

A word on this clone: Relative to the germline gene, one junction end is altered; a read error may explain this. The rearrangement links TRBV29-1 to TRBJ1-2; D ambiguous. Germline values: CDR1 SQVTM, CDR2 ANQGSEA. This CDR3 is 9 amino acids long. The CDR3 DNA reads TGCAGCGATCCCGGGTCGATTAAATTC. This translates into CSDPGSIKF.

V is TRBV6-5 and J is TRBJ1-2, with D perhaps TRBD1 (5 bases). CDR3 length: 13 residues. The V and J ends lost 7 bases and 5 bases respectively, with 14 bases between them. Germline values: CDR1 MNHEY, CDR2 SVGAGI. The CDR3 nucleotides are TGTGCCAGCACTCCTGACAGTTTTTATGGCTACACCTTC. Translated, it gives CASTPDSFYGYTF.

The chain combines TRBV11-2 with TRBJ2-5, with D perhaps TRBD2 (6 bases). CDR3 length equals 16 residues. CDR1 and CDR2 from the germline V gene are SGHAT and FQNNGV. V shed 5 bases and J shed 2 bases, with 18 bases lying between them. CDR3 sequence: CASSPPVTGDQETQYF. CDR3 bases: TGTGCCAGCAGCCCCCCGGTAACGGGAGATCAAGAGACCCAGTACTTC.

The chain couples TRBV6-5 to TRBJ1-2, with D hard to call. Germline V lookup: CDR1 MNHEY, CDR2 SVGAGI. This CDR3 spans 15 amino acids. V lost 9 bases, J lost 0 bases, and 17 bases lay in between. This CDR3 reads CASSEGVIPNYGYTF. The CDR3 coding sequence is TGTGCCAGTTCTGAAGGAGTGATACCTAACTATGGCTACACCTTC.

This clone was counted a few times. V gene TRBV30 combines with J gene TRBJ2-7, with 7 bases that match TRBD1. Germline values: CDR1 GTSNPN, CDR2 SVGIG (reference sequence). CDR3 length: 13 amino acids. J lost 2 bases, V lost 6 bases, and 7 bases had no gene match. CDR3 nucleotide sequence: TGTGCCTGCCATGCCGGGACAGCCTACGAGCAGTACTTC. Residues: CACHAGTAYEQYF. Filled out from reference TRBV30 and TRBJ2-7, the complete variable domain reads SQTIHQWPATLVQPVGSPLSLECTVEGTSNPNLYWYRQAAGRGLQLLFYSVGIGQISSEVPQNLSASRPQDRQFILSSKKLLLSDSGFYLCACHAGTAYEQYFGPGTRLTVT.

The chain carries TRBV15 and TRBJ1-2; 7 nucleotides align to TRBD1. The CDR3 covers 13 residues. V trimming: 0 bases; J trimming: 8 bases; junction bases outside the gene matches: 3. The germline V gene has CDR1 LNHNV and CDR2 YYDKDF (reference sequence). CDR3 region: CATSRERDRGYTF. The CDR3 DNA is TGTGCCACCAGCAGAGAAAGGGACAGAGGCTACACCTTC.

The CDR3 nucleotides read TGTGCCAGTAGGAGATCCGGGGCCCAGCATTTT. This translates into CASRRSGAQHF. The chain has TRBV19 and TRBJ1-5, with D hard to call. Germline CDR1 LNHDA, CDR2 SQIVND (reference sequence). The CDR3 is made up of 11 amino acids. V lost 6 bases and J lost 11, with 11 bases in between.

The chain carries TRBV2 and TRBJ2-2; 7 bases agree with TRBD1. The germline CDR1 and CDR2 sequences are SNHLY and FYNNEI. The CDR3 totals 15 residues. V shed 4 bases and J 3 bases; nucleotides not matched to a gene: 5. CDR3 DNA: TGTGCCAGCAGTGTGGGACAGTCGGACACCGGGGAGCTGTTTTTT. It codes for CASSVGQSDTGELFF.

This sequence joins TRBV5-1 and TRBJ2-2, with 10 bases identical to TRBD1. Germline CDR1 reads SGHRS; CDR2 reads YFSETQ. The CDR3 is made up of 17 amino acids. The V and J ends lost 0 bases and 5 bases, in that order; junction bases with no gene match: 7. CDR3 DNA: TGCGCCAGCAGCTTGGCGATAGGGGGACAGGGGACCGGGGAGCTGTTTTTT. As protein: CASSLAIGGQGTGELFF. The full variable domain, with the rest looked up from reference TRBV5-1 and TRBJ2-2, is KAGVTQTPRYLIKTRGQQVTLSCSPISGHRSVSWYQQTPGQGLQFLFEYFSETQRNKGNFPGRFSGRQFSNSRSEMNVSTLELGDSALYLCASSLAIGGQGTGELFFGEGSRLTVL.

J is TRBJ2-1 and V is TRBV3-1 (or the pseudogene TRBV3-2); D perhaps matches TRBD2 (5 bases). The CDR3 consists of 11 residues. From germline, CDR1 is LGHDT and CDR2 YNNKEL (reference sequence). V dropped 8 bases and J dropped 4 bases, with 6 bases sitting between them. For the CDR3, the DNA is TGTGCCAGCGAGGGATACAATGAGCAGTTCTTC. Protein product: CASEGYNEQFF.

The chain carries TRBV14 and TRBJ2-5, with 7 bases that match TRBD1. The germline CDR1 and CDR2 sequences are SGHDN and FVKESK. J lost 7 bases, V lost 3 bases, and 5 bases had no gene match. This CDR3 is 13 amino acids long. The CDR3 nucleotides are TGTGCCAGCAGCCACGGGACAGTGTTGACCCAGTACTTC. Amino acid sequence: CASSHGTVLTQYF.

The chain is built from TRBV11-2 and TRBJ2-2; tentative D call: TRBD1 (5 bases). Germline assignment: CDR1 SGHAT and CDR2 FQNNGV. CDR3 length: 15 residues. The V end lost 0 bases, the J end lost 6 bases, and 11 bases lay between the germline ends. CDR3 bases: TGTGCCAGCAGCTTAGAAATAGGGGCGGCCGGGGAGCTGTTTTTT. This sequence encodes CASSLEIGAAGELFF.

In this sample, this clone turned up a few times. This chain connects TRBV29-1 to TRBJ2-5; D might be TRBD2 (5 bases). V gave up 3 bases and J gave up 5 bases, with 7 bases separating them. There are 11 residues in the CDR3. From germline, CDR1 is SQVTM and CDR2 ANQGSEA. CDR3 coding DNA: TGCAGCGTTGAGTCGGGGGAGACCCAGTACTTC. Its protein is CSVESGETQYF.

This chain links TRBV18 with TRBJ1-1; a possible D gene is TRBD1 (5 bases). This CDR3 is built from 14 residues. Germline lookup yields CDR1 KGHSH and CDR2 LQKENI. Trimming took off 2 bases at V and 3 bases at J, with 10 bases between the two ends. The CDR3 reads CASSPGGVHTEAFF. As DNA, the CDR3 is TGTGCCAGCTCACCAGGAGGGGTCCACACTGAAGCTTTCTTT.

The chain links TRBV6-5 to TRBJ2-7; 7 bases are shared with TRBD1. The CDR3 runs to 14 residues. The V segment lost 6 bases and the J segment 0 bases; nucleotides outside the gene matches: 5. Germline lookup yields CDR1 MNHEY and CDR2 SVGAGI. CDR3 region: CASSPYRGSYEQYF. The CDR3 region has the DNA TGTGCCAGCAGCCCGTACAGGGGCTCCTACGAGCAGTACTTC.

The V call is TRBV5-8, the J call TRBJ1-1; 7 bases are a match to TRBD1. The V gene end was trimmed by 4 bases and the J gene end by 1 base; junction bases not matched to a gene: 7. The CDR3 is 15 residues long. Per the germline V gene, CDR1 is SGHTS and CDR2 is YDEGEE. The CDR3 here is CASSDPTGANTEAFF. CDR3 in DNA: TGTGCCAGCAGCGACCCAACAGGGGCGAACACTGAAGCTTTCTTT.